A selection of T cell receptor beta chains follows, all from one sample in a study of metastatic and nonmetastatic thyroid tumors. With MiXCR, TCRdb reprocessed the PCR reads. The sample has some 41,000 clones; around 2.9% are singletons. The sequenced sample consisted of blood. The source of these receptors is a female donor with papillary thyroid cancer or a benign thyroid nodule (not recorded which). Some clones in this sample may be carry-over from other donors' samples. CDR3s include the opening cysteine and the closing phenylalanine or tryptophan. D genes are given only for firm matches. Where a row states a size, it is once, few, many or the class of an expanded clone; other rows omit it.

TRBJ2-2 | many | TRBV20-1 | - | CSALAAANTGELFF | TGCAGTGCCTTAGCTGCGGCGAACACCGGGGAGCTGTTTTTT
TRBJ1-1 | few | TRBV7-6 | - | CASGSGESEAFF | TGTGCCAGCGGCTCCGGCGAGTCTGAAGCTTTCTTC
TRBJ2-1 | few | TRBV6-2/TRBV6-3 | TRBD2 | CASGREGRAEQFF | TGTGCCAGCGGGAGGGAGGGCCGGGCTGAGCAGTTCTTC
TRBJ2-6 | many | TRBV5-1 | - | CASSLGGRVFGANVLTF | TGCGCCAGCAGCTTAGGGGGGCGCGTCTTCGGGGCCAACGTCCTGACTTTC
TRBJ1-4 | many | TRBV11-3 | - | CASSSEVQGEKLFF | TGTGCCAGCAGCTCCGAGGTACAGGGCGAAAAACTGTTTTTT
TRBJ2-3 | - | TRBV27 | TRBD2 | CASSPLVAGRDTQYF | TGTGCCAGCAGTCCCCTTGTAGCGGGAAGGGATACGCAGTATTTT
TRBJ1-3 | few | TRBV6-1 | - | CASSVWSTGNTIYF | TGTGCCAGCAGTGTTTGGTCCACTGGAAACACCATATATTTT
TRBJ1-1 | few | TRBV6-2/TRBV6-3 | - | CASSPRNTEAFF | TGTGCCAGCAGTCCACGGAACACTGAAGCTTTCTTT
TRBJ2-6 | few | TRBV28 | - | CASSGTSGANVLTF | TGTGCCAGCAGCGGAACCTCTGGGGCCAACGTCCTGACTTTC
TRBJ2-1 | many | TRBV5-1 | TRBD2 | CASSLVVGGQGEQFF | TGCGCCAGCAGCTTGGTGGTGGGAGGGCAGGGTGAGCAGTTCTTC
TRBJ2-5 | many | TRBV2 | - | CASRVNRISETQYF | TGTGCCAGCAGGGTCAACAGGATCTCGGAGACCCAGTACTTC
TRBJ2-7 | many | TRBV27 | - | CASSTGSTKYF | TGTGCCAGCAGTACCGGGTCCACAAAGTACTTC
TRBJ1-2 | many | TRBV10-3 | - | CAISEGKGGDGYTF | TGTGCCATCAGTGAGGGGAAAGGAGGAGATGGCTACACCTTC
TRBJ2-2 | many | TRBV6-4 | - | CASSDMPNTGELFF | TGTGCCAGCAGTGACATGCCGAACACCGGGGAGCTGTTTTTT
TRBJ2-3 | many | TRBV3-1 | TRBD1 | CASSPGQGTQYF | TGTGCCAGCAGCCCGGGACAGGGAACGCAGTATTTT